This TCR beta chain was profiled in a study of technical replicates of blood from a few donors. This clone was seen a single time. Germline V gene data show CDR1 as SNHLY and CDR2 as FYNNEI. V shed 6 bases, J shed 2 bases, and the junction held 1 base outside the gene matches. The CDR3 has 14 amino acids. Using immunoSEQ multiplex PCR, the repertoire was profiled, and TCRdb retains in-frame clones only, with some absent. The sample lists 74,000 or so clones; roughly 96% were seen once. The receptor's source is a human donor in good health. Input material: T cells isolated from PBMCs. The rearrangement links TRBV2 to TRBJ1-3; 10 bases line up with TRBD1. The DNA for the CDR3 is TGTGCCAGCAGGGGGACAGGGGCTGGAAACACCATATATTTT. Its protein is CASRGTGAGNTIYF.